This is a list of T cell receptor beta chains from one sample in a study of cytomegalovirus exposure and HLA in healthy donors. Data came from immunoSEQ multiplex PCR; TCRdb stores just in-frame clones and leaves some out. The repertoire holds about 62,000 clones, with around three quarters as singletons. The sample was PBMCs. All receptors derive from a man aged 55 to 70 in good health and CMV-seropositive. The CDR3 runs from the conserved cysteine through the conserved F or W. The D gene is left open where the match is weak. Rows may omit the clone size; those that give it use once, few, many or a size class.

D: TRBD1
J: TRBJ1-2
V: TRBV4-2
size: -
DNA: TGTGCCAGCAGCCAAGCGGGACAGGGGGCGCGCGGCTACACCTTC
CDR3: CASSQAGQGARGYTF

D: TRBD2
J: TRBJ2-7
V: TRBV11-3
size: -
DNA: TGTGCCAGCAGCACAAAATTACTAGCGGGAGCCGAGCAGTACTTC
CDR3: CASSTKLLAGAEQYF

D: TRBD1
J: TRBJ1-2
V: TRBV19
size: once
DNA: TGTGCCAGTAGGGACAGGGGGCTGGATGGCTACACCTTC
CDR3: CASRDRGLDGYTF

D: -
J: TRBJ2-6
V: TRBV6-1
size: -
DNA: TGTGCCAGCAGCCAGACAGTCTCTGGGGCCAACGTCCTGACCTTC
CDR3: CASSQTVSGANVLTF

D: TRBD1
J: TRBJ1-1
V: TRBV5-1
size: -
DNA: TGCGCCAGCAGCCCCGGACAGGGGGGCGTCTACACTGAAGCTTTCTTT
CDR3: CASSPGQGGVYTEAFF

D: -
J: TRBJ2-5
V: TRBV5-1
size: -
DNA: TGCGCCAGCAGCTTAAACAGGCAAGAGACCCAGTACTTC
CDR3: CASSLNRQETQYF

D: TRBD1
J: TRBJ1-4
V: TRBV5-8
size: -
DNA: TGTGCCAGCAGCGCCGGGACAGGGTATAATGAAAAACTGTTTTTT
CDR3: CASSAGTGYNEKLFF

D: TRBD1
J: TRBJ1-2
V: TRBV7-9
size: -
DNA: TGTGCCAGCAGCTTCGCCATGACAGGGGGCCATGGCTACACCTTC
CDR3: CASSFAMTGGHGYTF

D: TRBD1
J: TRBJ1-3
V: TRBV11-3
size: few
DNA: TGTGCCAGCAGCTTAGGGCAGGGGGTCGCCCGGAGCTCTGGAAACACCATATATTTT
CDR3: CASSLGQGVARSSGNTIYF

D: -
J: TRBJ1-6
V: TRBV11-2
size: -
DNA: TGTGCCAGCAGCTCGCTCGGGGTGGACCCAAAGAGTAATTCACCCCTCCACTTT
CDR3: CASSSLGVDPKSNSPLHF

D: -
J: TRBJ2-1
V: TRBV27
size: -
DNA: TGTGCCAGCAGATTACAGGGATCGTTGAATGAGCAGTTCTTC
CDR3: CASRLQGSLNEQFF

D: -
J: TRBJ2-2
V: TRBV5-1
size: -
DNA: TGCGCCAGCAGCTTGGGACAGAGTACCGGGGAGCTGTTTTTT
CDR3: CASSLGQSTGELFF

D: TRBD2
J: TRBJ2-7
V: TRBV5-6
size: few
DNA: TGTGCCAGCAGCCGGGGGGGACTATTCTCCTACGAGCAGTACTTC
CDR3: CASSRGGLFSYEQYF

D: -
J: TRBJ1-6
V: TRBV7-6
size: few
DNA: TGTGCCAGCAGCTTACTCGACAGGAACTCACCCCTCCACTTT
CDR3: CASSLLDRNSPLHF

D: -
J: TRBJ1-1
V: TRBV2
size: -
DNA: TGTGCCAGCAGTCCACAGACAGGCCTGAACACTGAAGCTTTCTTT
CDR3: CASSPQTGLNTEAFF

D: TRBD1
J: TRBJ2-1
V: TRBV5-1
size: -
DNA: TGCGCCAGCAGTGGGACAGGGGACACATACAATGAGCAGTTCTTC
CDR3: CASSGTGDTYNEQFF

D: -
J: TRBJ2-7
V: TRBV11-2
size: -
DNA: TGTGCCAGCAGCTTAGTGGCGGGCTCCTACGAGCAGTACTTC
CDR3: CASSLVAGSYEQYF

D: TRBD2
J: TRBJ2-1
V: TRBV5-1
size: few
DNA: TGCGCCAGCAGCTTGGAGGCGGGAGGCTCCTACAATGAGCAGTTCTTC
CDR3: CASSLEAGGSYNEQFF

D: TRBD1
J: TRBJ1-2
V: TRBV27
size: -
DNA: TGTGCCAGCAGTTTTACGGGACAGGGAAGGCCCCACTTC
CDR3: CASSFTGQGRPHF

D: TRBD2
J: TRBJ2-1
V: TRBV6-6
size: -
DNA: TGTGCCAGCAGTTACCGAACGGGACTAGCTGGCAATGAGCAGTTCTTC
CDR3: CASSYRTGLAGNEQFF

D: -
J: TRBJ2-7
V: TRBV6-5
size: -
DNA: TGTGCCAGCAGTCGGGATCCGGACTACGAGCAGTACTTC
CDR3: CASSRDPDYEQYF

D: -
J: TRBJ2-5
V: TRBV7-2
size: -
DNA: TGTGCCAGCGGCCTGACTCAAGAGACCCAGTACTTC
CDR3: CASGLTQETQYF

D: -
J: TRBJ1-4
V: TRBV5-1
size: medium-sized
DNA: TGCGCCAGCAGCGACGGGGGGCCGGCTAATGAAAAACTGTTTTTT
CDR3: CASSDGGPANEKLFF

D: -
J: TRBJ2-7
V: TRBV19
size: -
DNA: TGTGCCAGTAGTATAGATCAGCATAGGGACTCCGCGGGCGAGCAGTACTTC
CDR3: CASSIDQHRDSAGEQYF

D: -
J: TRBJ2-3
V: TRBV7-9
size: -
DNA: TGTGCCAGCAGCTTAAGCGGACAGAACACAGATACGCAGTATTTT
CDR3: CASSLSGQNTDTQYF

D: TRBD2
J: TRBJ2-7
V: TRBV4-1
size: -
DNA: TGCGCCAGCAGCCAAGGCGGGAGCCGCTCCTACGAGCAGTACTTC
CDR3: CASSQGGSRSYEQYF

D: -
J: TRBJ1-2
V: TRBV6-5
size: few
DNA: TGTGCCAGCAGCGGAACGAGGGTCTGGGGCTATGGCTACACCTTC
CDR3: CASSGTRVWGYGYTF

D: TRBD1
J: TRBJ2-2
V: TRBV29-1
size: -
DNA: TGCAGCGGTTCCGGGACAGGGGGCTCCGGGGAGCTGTTTTTT
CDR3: CSGSGTGGSGELFF

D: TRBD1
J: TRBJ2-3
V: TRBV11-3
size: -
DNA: TGTGCCAGCAGCTTCACCGGGACAGGGGGCGCCACAGATACGCAGTATTTT
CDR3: CASSFTGTGGATDTQYF

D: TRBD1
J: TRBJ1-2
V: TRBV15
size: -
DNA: TGTGCCACCAGCAGAGATCCGACAGGGTACTATGGCTACACCTTC
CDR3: CATSRDPTGYYGYTF

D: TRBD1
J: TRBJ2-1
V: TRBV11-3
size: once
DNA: TGTGCCAGCAGCTCCGACAGGGGATTCGGGAATGAGCAGTTCTTC
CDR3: CASSSDRGFGNEQFF

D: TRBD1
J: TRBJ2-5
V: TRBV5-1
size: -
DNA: TGCGCCAGCAGCTTGGCGACAGGGTTAGAGACCCAGTACTTC
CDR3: CASSLATGLETQYF

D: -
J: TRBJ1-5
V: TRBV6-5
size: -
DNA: TGTGCCAGCAGGTTGGACACCCTAAGCAATCAGCCCCAGCATTTT
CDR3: CASRLDTLSNQPQHF

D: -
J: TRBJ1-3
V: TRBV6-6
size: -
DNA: TGTGCCAGCAGTTATGCAGGGCCGGTCTCTGGAAACACCATATATTTT
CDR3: CASSYAGPVSGNTIYF

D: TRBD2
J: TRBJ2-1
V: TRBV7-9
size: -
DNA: TGTTCCAGCAGCTTTTCGGGAGGGCCCATCTCCTACAATGAGCAGTTCTTC
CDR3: CSSSFSGGPISYNEQFF

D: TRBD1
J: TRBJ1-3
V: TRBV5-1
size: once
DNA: TGCGCCAGCAGCTTGGAACAGGGGGCCGTGGGAAACACCATATATTTT
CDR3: CASSLEQGAVGNTIYF

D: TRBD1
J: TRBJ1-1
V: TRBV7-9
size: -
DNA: TGTGCCAGCAGCTTACGGGACAGGGGGCGCGTTACTGAAGCTTTCTTT
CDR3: CASSLRDRGRVTEAFF

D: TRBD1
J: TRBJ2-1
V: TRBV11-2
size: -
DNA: TGTGCCAGCAGCCCGCAGGGACAGGGGCCCTACAATGAGCAGTTCTTC
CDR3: CASSPQGQGPYNEQFF

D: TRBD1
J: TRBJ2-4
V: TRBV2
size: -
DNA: TGTGCCAGCAGTGCGGACAGGTCCTCGGCCAAAAACATTCAGTACTTC
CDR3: CASSADRSSAKNIQYF

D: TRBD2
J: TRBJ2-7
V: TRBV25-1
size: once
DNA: TGTGCCAGCAGTGAGCGGACTAGCGGGAGCCCCTACGAGCAGTACTTC
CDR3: CASSERTSGSPYEQYF

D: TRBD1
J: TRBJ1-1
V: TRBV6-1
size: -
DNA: TGTGCCAGCCGACAGGGGATTTTGAACACTGAAGCTTTCTTT
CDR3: CASRQGILNTEAFF

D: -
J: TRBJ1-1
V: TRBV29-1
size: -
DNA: TGCAGCGTATGGGGCCCCCTGGACACTGAAGCTTTCTTT
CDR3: CSVWGPLDTEAFF

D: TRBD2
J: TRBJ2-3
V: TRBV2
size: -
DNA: TGTGCCACCCCATGGGGGGGTGGGGATACGCAGTATTTT
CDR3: CATPWGGGDTQYF

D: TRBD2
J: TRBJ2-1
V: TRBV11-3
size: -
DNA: TGTGCCAGCAGCTTAGAGCGGGGACTAGACTACAATGAGCAGTTCTTC
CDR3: CASSLERGLDYNEQFF

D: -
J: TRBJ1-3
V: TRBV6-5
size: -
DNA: TGTGCCAGCAGTTACACCGGACAATCTGGAAACACCATATATTTT
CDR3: CASSYTGQSGNTIYF

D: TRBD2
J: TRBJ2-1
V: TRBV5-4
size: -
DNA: TGTGCCAGCAGCTTAAGATCTAGCGGGGCTGAGCAGTTCTTC
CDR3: CASSLRSSGAEQFF

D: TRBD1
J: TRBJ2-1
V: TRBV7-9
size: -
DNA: TGTGCCAGCAGCTTAGCGGACATTTCGACAGGGGATGAGCAGTTCTTC
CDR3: CASSLADISTGDEQFF

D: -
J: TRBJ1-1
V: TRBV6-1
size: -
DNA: TGTGCCAGCAGTGAGGGGGGGGTCGGTGAAGCTTTCTTT
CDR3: CASSEGGVGEAFF

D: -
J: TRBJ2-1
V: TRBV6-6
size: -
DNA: TGTGCCAGCAGTTCGAACCCCGACTTCTCCTACAATGAGCAGTTCTTC
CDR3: CASSSNPDFSYNEQFF

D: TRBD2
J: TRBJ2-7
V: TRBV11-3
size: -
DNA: TGTGCCAGCAGCGTCGCCGGGACTAGCGGGAGAGGGTCCTACGAGCAGTACTTC
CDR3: CASSVAGTSGRGSYEQYF

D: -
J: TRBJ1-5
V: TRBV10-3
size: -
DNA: TGTGCCATCAGTGAGTCCGTTATAAGCAATCAGCCCCAGCATTTT
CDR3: CAISESVISNQPQHF

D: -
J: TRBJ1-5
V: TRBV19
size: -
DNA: TGTGCCAGTAGTCACCCGGGGTCCCGCAATCAGCCCCAGCATTTT
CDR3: CASSHPGSRNQPQHF

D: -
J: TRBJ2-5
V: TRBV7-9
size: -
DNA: TGTGCCAGCAGCTTACGGAGGGAGACCCAGTACTTC
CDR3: CASSLRRETQYF